This T cell receptor beta chain was documented in a study of cytomegalovirus exposure and HLA in healthy donors. The overall study: The 110 million or so unique TCR beta sequences, from around 200 million T cells, were found by an earlier analysis.

In the case of this clone: The antigen remains unidentified.

The study ran its PCR with 60 Vbeta and 13 Jbeta primers. Profiled with immunoSEQ multiplex PCR; TCRdb holds only in-frame clones, not every one. The repertoire includes roughly 120,000 clones, approximately 61% of them detected once, and 1.6% sits in the top ten. Broader study findings: TCR beta V segments were, for the most part, productive about 87% or about 30% of the time in an earlier analysis. 15,000 to 20,000 TCR beta sequences were associated with HLA alleles at 0.05 false discovery rate in a later analysis.

This CDR3 region has 13 residues. Germline V CDR1 and CDR2: LNHDA, SQIVND (reference sequence). V gave up 6 bases and J gave up 5 bases, with 13 bases separating them. This chain uses TRBV19 with TRBJ1-2, with a tentative D call TRBD1 (6 bases). The sequenced sample consisted of PBMCs. The receptor was isolated from a man aged 30 to 45 in good health and CMV-seropositive. The CDR3 nucleotides are TGTGCCAGTAGCCGGGACGGACAGTATGGCTACACCTTC. This encodes CASSRDGQYGYTF.